This TCR beta chain appears in the sequencing data of a study of T cell responses to AZD1222 COVID-19 vaccine. Comments on this clone: As yet, its antigen is unknown.

The CDR3 is made up of 18 amino acids. CDR1 and CDR2 (germline): SGHDT, YYEEEE. The J segment lost 5 bases and the V segment lost 0 bases, leaving 14 bases of the junction unmatched. Method: immunoSEQ multiplex PCR; TCRdb's copy keeps in-frame clones and lacks some. The profile shows roughly 150,000 clones, less than 95% of them singletons. Study results and caveats: Nearly half of the spike-specific TCRs reportedly recognize variant regions that carry no mutations. Two AZD1222 doses significantly raised spike-specific TCR breadth and depth over controls. Donor demographics were predominantly white British with a female majority; clonal diversity may be underestimated.

The sequenced sample was peripheral blood, obtained on day 0 of AZD1222 vaccination. This chain links TRBV5-6 with TRBJ2-1; 7 nucleotides agree with TRBD2. The receptor's source is an adult in good health. Here the CDR3 reads CASSLVGAGVGVDNEQFF. The CDR3 bases are TGTGCCAGCAGCTTGGTAGGGGCGGGAGTTGGGGTAGACAATGAGCAGTTCTTC.